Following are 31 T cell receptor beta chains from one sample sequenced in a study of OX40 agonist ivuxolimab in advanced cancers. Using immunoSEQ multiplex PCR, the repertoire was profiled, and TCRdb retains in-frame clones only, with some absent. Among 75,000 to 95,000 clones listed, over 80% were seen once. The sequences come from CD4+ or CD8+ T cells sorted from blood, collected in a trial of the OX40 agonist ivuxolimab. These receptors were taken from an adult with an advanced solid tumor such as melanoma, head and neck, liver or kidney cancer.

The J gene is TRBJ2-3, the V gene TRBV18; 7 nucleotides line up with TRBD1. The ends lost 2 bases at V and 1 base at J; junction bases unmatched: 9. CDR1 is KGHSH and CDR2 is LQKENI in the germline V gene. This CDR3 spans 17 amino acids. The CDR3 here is CASSPSRGGPRTDTQYF. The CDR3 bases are TGTGCCAGCTCACCAAGCCGAGGGGGCCCCCGCACAGATACGCAGTATTTT.

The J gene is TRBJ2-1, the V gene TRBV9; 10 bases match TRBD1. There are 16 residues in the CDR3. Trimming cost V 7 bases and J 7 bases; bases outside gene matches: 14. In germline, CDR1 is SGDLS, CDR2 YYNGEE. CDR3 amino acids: CASSTKTGGAWNEQFF. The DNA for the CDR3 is TGTGCCAGCTCCACTAAGACAGGGGGCGCTTGGAATGAGCAGTTCTTC.

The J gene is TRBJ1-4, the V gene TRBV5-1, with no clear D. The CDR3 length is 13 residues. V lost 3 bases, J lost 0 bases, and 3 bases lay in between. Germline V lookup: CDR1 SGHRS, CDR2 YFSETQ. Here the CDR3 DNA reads TGCGCCAGCAGCTACGCAACTAATGAAAAACTGTTTTTT. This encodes CASSYATNEKLFF. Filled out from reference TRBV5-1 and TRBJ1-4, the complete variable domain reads KAGVTQTPRYLIKTRGQQVTLSCSPISGHRSVSWYQQTPGQGLQFLFEYFSETQRNKGNFPGRFSGRQFSNSRSEMNVSTLELGDSALYLCASSYATNEKLFFGSGTQLSVL.

For the CDR3, the DNA is TGTGCCAGCAGCTTCGGGACAGTCAATCAGCCCCAGCATTTT. Amino acids: CASSFGTVNQPQHF. The rearrangement links TRBV5-6 to TRBJ1-5; 7 bases fit TRBD1. The trim removed 2 bases at V and 3 bases at J, leaving 2 bases unmatched. This CDR3 region has 14 residues. Germline V CDR1 and CDR2: SGHDT, YYEEEE. The entire variable domain, with the rest obtained from reference TRBV5-6 and TRBJ1-5, is as follows: DAGVTQSPTHLIKTRGQQVTLRCSPKSGHDTVSWYQQALGQGPQFIFQYYEEEERQRGNFPDRFSGHQFPNYSSELNVNALLLGDSALYLCASSFGTVNQPQHFGDGTRLSIL.

CDR3 region: CTSSQDWGNYGYTF. The DNA of the CDR3 is TGCACCAGCAGCCAAGACTGGGGTAACTATGGCTACACCTTC. This sequence joins TRBV1 and TRBJ1-2. TRBV1 is a documented pseudogene. The CDR3 covers 14 residues.

This CDR3 is CARSLATAGERQPQHF. CDR3 coding DNA: TGTGCCAGAAGCTTGGCCACGGCAGGGGAGAGACAGCCCCAGCATTTT. The chain links TRBV5-3 to TRBJ1-5; tentative D call: TRBD1 (6 bases). TRBV5-3 is designated an ORF whose function remains uncertain. Trimming pared 0 bases from V and 7 bases from J, leaving 17 bases between. CDR3 length equals 16 residues.

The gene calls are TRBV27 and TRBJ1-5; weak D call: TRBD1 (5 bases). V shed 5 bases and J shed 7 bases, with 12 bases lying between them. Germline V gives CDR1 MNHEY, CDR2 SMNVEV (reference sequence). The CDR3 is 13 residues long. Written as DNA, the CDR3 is TGTGCCAGCAGTCTCAGGGAAGGCCAGCCCCAGCATTTT. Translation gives CASSLREGQPQHF.

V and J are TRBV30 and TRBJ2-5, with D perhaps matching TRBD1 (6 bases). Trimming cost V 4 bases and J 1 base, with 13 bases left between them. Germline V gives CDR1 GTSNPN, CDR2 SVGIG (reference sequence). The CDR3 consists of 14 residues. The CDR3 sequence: CAWIRQDAQETQYF. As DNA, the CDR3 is TGTGCCTGGATCCGACAGGACGCCCAAGAGACCCAGTACTTC.

CDR3 sequence (DNA): TGTGCCAGTGGCCGGGCCCGAGGGGGCGAGCAGTACTTC. Protein: CASGRARGGEQYF. The genes are TRBV6-6 and TRBJ2-7; a weak D match, TRBD1 (6 bases). V lost 9 bases to trimming and J lost 6 bases, with 18 bases between them. The CDR3 length is 13 residues. Germline assignment: CDR1 MNHNY and CDR2 SVGAGI (reference sequence).

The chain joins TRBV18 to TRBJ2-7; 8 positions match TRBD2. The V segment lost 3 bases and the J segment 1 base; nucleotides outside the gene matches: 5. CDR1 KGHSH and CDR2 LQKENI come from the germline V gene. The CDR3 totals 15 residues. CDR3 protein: CASSPRAGVSYEQYF. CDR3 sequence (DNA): TGTGCCAGCTCACCTAGAGCGGGAGTGTCCTACGAGCAGTACTTC.

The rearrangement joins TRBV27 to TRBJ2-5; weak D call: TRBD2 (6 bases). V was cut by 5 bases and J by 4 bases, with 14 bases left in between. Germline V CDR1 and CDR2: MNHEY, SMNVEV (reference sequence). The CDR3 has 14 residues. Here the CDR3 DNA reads TGTGCCAGCAGTCGAATGGAGGGAGGAGAGACCCAGTACTTC. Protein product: CASSRMEGGETQYF.

Here the CDR3 DNA reads TGTGCCAGCAGCCCTTGGGACAGCTCTGGAAACACCATATATTTT. It specifies CASSPWDSSGNTIYF. The rearrangement joins TRBV9 to TRBJ1-3; TRBD1 matches 7 bases. V dropped 4 bases and J dropped 0; count of bases not matched to a gene: 4. Germline V gene lookup returns CDR1 SGDLS and CDR2 YYNGEE. CDR3 length equals 15 residues.

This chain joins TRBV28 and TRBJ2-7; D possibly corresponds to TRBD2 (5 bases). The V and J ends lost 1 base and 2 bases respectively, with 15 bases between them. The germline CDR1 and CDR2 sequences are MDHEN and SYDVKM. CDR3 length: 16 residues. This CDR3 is CASSLSAGIRAYEQYF. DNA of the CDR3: TGTGCCAGCAGTTTATCCGCCGGGATTAGGGCCTACGAGCAGTACTTC.

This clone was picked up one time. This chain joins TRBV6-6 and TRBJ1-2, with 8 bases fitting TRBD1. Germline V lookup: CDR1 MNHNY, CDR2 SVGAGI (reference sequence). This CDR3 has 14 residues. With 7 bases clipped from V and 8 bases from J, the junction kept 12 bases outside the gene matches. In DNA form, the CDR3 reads TGTGCCAGCAAAGTATCGCAGGGGGCTGGCGGCTACACCTTC. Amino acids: CASKVSQGAGGYTF.

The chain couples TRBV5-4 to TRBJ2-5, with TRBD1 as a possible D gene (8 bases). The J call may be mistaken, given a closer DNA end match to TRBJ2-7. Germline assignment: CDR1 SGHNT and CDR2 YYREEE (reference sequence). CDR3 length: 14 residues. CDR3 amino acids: CASSRQGRGYEQYF. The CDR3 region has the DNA TGTGCCAGCAGCCGACAGGGGCGGGGGTACGAGCAGTACTTC.

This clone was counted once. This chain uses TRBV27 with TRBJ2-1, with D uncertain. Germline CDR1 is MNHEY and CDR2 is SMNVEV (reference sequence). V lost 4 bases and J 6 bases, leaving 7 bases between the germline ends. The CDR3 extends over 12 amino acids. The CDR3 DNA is TGTGCCAGCAGTTCGGTCTTCAATGAGCAGTTCTTC. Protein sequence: CASSSVFNEQFF.

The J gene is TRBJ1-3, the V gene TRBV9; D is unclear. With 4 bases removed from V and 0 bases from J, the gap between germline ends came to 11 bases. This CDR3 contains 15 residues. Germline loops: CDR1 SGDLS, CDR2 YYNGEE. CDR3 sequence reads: CASSLEAGSGNTIYF. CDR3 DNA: TGTGCCAGCAGCCTCGAGGCGGGCTCTGGAAACACCATATATTTT.

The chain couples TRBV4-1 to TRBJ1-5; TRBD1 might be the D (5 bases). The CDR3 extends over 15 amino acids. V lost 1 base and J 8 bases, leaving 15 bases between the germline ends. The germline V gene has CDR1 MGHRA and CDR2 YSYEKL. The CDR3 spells CASSQGPFIGEPQHF. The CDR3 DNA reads TGCGCCAGCAGCCAAGGGCCCTTTATAGGGGAGCCCCAGCATTTT.

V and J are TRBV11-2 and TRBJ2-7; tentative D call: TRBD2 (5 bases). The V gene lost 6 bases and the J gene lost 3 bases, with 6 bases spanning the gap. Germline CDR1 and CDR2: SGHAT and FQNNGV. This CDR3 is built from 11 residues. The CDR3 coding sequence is TGTGCCAGCAGGAGGGACTACGAGCAGTACTTC. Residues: CASRRDYEQYF.

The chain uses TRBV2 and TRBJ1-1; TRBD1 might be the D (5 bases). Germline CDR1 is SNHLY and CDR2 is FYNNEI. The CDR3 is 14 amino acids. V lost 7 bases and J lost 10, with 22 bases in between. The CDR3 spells CASTTLSWGLGAFF. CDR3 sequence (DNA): TGTGCCAGCACCACTCTAAGTTGGGGACTAGGAGCTTTCTTT.

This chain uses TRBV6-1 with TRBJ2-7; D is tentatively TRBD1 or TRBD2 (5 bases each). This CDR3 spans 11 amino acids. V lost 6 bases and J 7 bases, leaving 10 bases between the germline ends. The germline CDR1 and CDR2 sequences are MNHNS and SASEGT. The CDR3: CASSRGGEQYF. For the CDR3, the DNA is TGTGCCAGCAGCCGTGGGGGTGAGCAGTACTTC.

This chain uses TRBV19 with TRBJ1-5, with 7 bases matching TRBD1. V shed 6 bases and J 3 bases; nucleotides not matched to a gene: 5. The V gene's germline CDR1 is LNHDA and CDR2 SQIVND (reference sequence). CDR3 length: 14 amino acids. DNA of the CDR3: TGTGCCAGTAGCCCAACAGGGGACAATCAGCCCCAGCATTTT. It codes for CASSPTGDNQPQHF.

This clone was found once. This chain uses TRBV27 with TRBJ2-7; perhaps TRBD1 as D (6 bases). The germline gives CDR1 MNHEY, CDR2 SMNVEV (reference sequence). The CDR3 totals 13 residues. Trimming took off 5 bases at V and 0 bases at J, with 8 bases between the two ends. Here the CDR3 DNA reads TGTGCCAGCAGTCAGGGGTTCTCCTACGAGCAGTACTTC. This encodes CASSQGFSYEQYF.

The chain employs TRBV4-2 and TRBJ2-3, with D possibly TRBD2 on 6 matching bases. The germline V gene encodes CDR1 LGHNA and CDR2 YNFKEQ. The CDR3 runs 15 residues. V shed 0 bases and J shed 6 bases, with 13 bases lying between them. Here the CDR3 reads CASSQDPSADDTQYF. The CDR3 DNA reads TGTGCCAGCAGCCAAGATCCTAGCGCCGATGATACGCAGTATTTT.

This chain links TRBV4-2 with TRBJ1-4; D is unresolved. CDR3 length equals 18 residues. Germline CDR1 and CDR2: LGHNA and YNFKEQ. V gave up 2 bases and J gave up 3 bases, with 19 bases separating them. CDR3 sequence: CASSQIMIRDESNEKLFF. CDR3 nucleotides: TGTGCCAGCAGCCAAATTATGATTCGGGATGAGTCTAATGAAAAACTGTTTTTT.

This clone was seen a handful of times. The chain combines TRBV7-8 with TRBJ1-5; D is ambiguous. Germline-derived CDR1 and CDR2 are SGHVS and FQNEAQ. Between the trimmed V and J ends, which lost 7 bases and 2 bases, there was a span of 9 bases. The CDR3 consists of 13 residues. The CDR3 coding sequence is TGTGCCAGCATGCTTTCGGGCAATCAGCCCCAGCATTTT. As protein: CASMLSGNQPQHF. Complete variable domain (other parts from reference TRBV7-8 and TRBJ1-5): GAGVSQSPRYKVAKRGQDVALRCDPISGHVSLFWYQQALGQGPEFLTYFQNEAQLDKSGLPSDRFFAERPEGSVSTLKIQRTQQEDSAVYLCASMLSGNQPQHFGDGTRLSIL.

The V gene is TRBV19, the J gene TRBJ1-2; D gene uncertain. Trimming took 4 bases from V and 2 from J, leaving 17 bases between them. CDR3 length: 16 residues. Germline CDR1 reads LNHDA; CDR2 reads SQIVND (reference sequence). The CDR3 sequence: CASSTENTSWNYGYTF. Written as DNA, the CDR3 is TGTGCCAGTAGTACCGAAAACACGTCCTGGAACTATGGCTACACCTTC.

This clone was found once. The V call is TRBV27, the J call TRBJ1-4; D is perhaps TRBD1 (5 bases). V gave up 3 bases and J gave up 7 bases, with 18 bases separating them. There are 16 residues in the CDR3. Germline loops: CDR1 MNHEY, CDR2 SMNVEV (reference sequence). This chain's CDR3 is CASSFLPGEGTEKLFF. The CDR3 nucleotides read TGTGCCAGCAGTTTTCTCCCGGGGGAGGGTACTGAAAAACTGTTTTTT.

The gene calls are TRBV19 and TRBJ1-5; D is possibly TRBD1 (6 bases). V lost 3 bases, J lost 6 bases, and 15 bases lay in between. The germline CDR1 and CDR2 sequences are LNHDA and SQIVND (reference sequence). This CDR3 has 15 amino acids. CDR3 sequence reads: CASSILVGGPQPQHF. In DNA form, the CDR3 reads TGTGCCAGTAGTATTCTTGTGGGGGGGCCTCAGCCCCAGCATTTT.

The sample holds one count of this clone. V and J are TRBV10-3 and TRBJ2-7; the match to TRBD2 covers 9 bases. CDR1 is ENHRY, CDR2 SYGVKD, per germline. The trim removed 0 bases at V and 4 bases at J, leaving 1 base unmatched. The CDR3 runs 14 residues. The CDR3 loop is CAISESSGSYEQYF. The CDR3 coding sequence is TGTGCCATCAGTGAGTCTAGCGGGAGTTACGAGCAGTACTTC.

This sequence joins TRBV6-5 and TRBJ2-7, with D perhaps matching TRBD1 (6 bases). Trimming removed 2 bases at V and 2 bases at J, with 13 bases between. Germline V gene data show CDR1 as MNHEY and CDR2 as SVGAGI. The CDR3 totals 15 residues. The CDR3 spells CASSYEKGVAYEQYF. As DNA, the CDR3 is TGTGCCAGCAGTTACGAGAAGGGGGTTGCCTACGAGCAGTACTTC.